This entry is about one T cell receptor beta chain. This clonotype was counted ten times or more. Its recognized antigen is unknown. Nothing much larger sits one base from this clone, and base qualities are not available. The protocol used for the library was RT-PCR. Sequencing was performed on an Illumina HiSeq 2500. Starting from the raw public reads, TCRdb applied fastp trimming at Q25, assembled clones with MiXCR and retained in-frame beta chains. Rows are unified per CDR3 protein, each entry keeping the most common DNA and genes. This sample has around 190,000 distinct CDR3 sequences in its table, and 7.5% to 10% of those were observed once. The leading ten clones occupy about a tenth of the sample. This entry comes from a study of response to subunit inactivated influenza vaccine (dated by TCRdb to 2016 to 2019). About the study as a whole: Deep quantitative T cell receptor repertoire profiling was used in the study to track responses to a trivalent subunit inactivated influenza vaccine. The paper's findings and limits, for the study overall: It was suggested by the authors that each seasonal influenza vaccination may recruit only a limited number of new T cells.

The germline V gene provides CDR1 MNHEY and CDR2 SVGEGT. Clipping removes 6 bases from V and 2 bases from J, with 7 as the unmatched junction base count. The CDR3 numbers 17 residues from cysteine through phenylalanine. Only the CDR3 DNA is retained, 51 bases long and in frame from the first base. This sequence was found in a man aged 50 or older who received an inactivated influenza vaccine. Donor details come from another sample of the same person, matched by shared clones. Sequences were derived from non-naive T cells sorted from PBMCs, sampled on the day of vaccination. This specimen's cell subset or site label, per the study, means: memory T cell fraction. The sequence is built from TRBV6-2 or TRBV6-3 and TRBJ2-6; a stretch of 10 junction bases matches TRBD1. This receptor has the CDR3 CASSLGTGVPGANVLTF. The nucleotide sequence reads TGTGCCAGCAGCCTAGGGACAGGGGTTCCTGGGGCCAACGTCCTGACTTTC.